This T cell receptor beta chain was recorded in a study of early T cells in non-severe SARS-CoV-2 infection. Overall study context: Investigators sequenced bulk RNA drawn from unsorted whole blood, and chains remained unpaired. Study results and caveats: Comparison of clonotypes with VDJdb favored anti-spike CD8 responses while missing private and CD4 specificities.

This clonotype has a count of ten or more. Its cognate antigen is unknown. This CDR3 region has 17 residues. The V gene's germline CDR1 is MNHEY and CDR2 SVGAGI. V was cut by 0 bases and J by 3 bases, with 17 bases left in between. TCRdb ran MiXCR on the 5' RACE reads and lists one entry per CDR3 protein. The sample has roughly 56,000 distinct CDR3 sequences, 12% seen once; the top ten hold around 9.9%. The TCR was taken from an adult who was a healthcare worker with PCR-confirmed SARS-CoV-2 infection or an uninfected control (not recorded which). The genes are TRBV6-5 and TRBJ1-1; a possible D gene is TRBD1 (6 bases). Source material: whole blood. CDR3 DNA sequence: TGTGCCAGCAGTTACTCGATCGGCGGGGGGCATGACACTGAAGCTTTCTTT. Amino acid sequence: CASSYSIGGGHDTEAFF.